Included here is one T cell receptor (beta chain) sequence, with context. This clone came up a few times. Its antigen remains unidentified. Within one base of it there is no much larger clone, and no base qualities were kept. This sample was included in a study of blood T cell repertoires in COVID-19 (dated by TCRdb to 2019 to 2021). With regard to the full study: Samples from collaborators originated in the United States, Italy and Spain and spanned both the acute and convalescent phases of COVID-19. The samples were drawn from two sources: the first 160 participants of the ongoing ImmuneRACE study, and fewer than 1,500 subjects contributed by 6 global collaborators. The dataset comprised deeply sampled blood TCRbeta repertoires from subjects exposed to, actively infected with, or recovered from COVID-19. The repertoires were made available in a free public database intended to serve as a resource for research on the immune response to SARS-CoV-2. The material from the prospective study consisted of cDNA or gDNA derived from T cells, B-cell-depleted T cells, or PBMCs. Nearly every sample came with metadata listing a de-identified subject ID, COVID-19 status, age in years and sex. Where HLA class I and class II types were available, the types were taken from metadata supplied by the sample provider, not from assay-based typing.

Results the study describes overall, beyond this receptor: The amount of clinical and demographic metadata varied by source and participant and was provided uncurated.

TCRbeta CDR3 regions were amplified from genomic DNA using the immunoSEQ Assay, a bias-controlled multiplex PCR. The paper's data handling went like this. The number of nucleated cells in each sample was estimated from the amplification of reference gene primers within the assay. To quantify the absolute abundance of each unique TCRbeta CDR3 rearrangement, sequence reads were collapsed and filtered. Productive Simpson clonality was computed per sample as the square root of Simpson's diversity index over productive rearrangements. In TCRdb, the immuneACCESS table is reduced to in-frame sequences with V and J assigned. These tables do not hold every clone; where another copy was compared, an unresolved V gene accounts for under half, and the others remain unexplained. The V and J calls and clone size were taken over from that table, and D and trimming were inferred from the DNA. The sample has around 270,000 clones on record, more than 75% of them singletons. Of the sample, about 5.2% falls within the top ten clones.

Its CDR3 holds 15 amino acids, cysteine through phenylalanine. Here the CDR3 DNA is all that survives: 45 bases in frame from base 1. Germline trimming: 1 base from V, 5 bases from J; junction bases outside gene matches: 5. CDR1 and CDR2, per the germline V gene (reference sequence), are SSHAT and FNYEAQ. One collaborating source in Seattle enrolled patients during active infection and followed them longitudinally through the course of disease. The collaborating institutions used their own protocols to collect whole blood in K2EDTA tubes. For TCRbeta analysis, collaborators shipped samples in one of three forms: frozen whole blood, isolated PBMCs, or DNA extracted from either of those sample types.

Sequences were obtained from peripheral blood. The rearrangement joined TRBV7-7 to TRBJ2-5; 9 junctional bases match TRBD1. This receptor was taken from a woman aged 60 to 75 with COVID-19, enrolled during active disease. The nucleotide sequence reads TGTGCCAGCAGCTTAGTTGGGACAGGGATCGAGACCCAGTACTTC. It translates as CASSLVGTGIETQYF.